Below are 18 T cell receptor beta chains sequenced from a single sample in a study of shared clonotypes between healthy human individuals. Sequencing used immunoSEQ multiplex PCR; TCRdb keeps in-frame clones, though not all of them. The sample carries 2,500,000 or so clones, roughly 92% recorded once. Sequencing used naive CD4+ T cells sorted from blood. Subset in this sample: CD45RA+ positively selected. Receptor source: a young man in good health.

The chain uses TRBV7-8 and TRBJ1-2, with TRBD1 matching over 7 bases. CDR1 is SGHVS, CDR2 FQNEAQ, per germline. V lost 5 bases and J lost 4; bases outside the gene matches: 10. This CDR3 region has 15 residues. In DNA, the CDR3 is TGTGCCAGCAGCCAAGGGGACAGTCCATCCTATGGCTACACCTTC. Residues: CASSQGDSPSYGYTF.

This chain connects TRBV27 to TRBJ1-1; D call uncertain. The CDR3 is 12 amino acids. Trimming cost V 5 bases and J 6 bases, with 10 bases left between them. The germline V gene encodes CDR1 MNHEY and CDR2 SMNVEV (reference sequence). The CDR3 spells CASSPPYAEAFF. CDR3 nucleotide sequence: TGTGCCAGCAGTCCGCCGTACGCTGAAGCTTTCTTT.

The chain couples TRBV18 to TRBJ2-7, with TRBD1 matching over 9 bases. CDR1 is KGHSH and CDR2 is LQKENI in the germline V gene. The CDR3 contains 15 residues. V was clipped by 4 bases and J by 3 bases; unmatched bases: 7. Written as DNA, the CDR3 is TGTGCCAGCTCACGTCCCGGACAGGGGAACTACGAGCAGTACTTC. Encoded protein: CASSRPGQGNYEQYF.

The chain carries TRBV2 and TRBJ1-1, with D possibly being TRBD1 (5 bases). V was pared by 6 bases and J by 3 bases, with 14 bases between. CDR3 size: 14 residues. Germline V gene lookup returns CDR1 SNHLY and CDR2 FYNNEI. The chain's CDR3 is CASSPGPTHTEAFF. The CDR3, as DNA: TGTGCCAGCAGCCCGGGACCAACGCACACTGAAGCTTTCTTT.

V usage is TRBV6-6 and J usage is TRBJ2-3; D gene uncertain. The CDR3 has 16 amino acids. Germline V CDR1 and CDR2: MNHNY, SVGAGI (reference sequence). V was clipped by 10 bases and J by 0 bases, with 20 bases between them. The CDR3 region is CATKVQGTASTDTQYF. DNA of the CDR3: TGTGCCACTAAAGTCCAAGGAACTGCTAGCACAGATACGCAGTATTTT.

The rearrangement links TRBV5-5 to TRBJ2-7; TRBD1 or TRBD2 may be the D gene (5 bases each). The CDR3 is 15 amino acids. CDR1 and CDR2 (germline): SGHKS, YYEKEE (reference sequence). Trimming removed 4 bases from V and 2 bases from J, with 16 bases in between. The CDR3 nucleotides read TGTGCCAGCAGCGCTCGAGGGACGATCACCTACGAGCAGTACTTC. Amino acid sequence: CASSARGTITYEQYF.

V is TRBV5-1 and J is TRBJ2-7; 9 nucleotides agree with TRBD1. The CDR3 runs to 15 residues. Germline-derived CDR1 and CDR2 are SGHRS and YFSETQ. J lost 4 bases, V lost 4 bases, and 9 bases had no gene match. CDR3 coding DNA: TGCGCCAGCAGCACCCTGGGACAGGGAAATTACGAGCAGTACTTC. Protein product: CASSTLGQGNYEQYF.

The V call is TRBV7-8, the J call TRBJ2-7; D is ambiguous. This CDR3 comprises 14 residues. CDR1 and CDR2 (germline): SGHVS, FQNEAQ. Trimming removed 1 base at V and 5 bases at J, with 12 bases between. The CDR3 DNA reads TGTGCCAGCAGCTTAGGGCGGCTGGATCACGAGCAGTACTTC. It codes for CASSLGRLDHEQYF.

V gene TRBV10-1 combines with J gene TRBJ2-1, with 11 bases aligning to TRBD2. Losses at the gene ends were 5 bases for V and 7 bases for J; bases not matched to a gene: 4. Germline V lookup: CDR1 WNHNN, CDR2 SYGVQD (reference sequence). This CDR3 has 14 amino acids. DNA for the CDR3: TGCGCCAGCAGTAATAGCGGGAGGGGGAATGAGCAGTTCTTC. Translated, it gives CASSNSGRGNEQFF.

The CDR3 here is CASSLGQGRGETQYF. The CDR3 bases are TGTGCCAGCAGCTTAGGCCAGGGCCGAGGGGAGACCCAGTACTTC. The chain joins TRBV7-2 to TRBJ2-5, with D tentatively TRBD1 or TRBD2 (5 bases each). Trimming left V 1 base short and J 5 bases short, with 14 bases between. This CDR3 comprises 15 residues. Looked up from germline, CDR1 is SGHTA and CDR2 is FQGNSA.

As for this clone: The same CDR3 is also encoded by other DNA sequences in this sample. The chain uses TRBV27 and TRBJ1-3, with a possible D match to TRBD1 (5 bases). The V gene's germline CDR1 is MNHEY and CDR2 SMNVEV (reference sequence). This CDR3 region has 13 residues. Trimming took 5 bases from V and 4 from J, leaving 9 bases between them. CDR3 sequence reads: CASSRGGGNTIYF. The CDR3 DNA reads TGTGCCAGCAGTCGGGGGGGAGGAAACACCATATATTTT.

About this clone: Within the sample, other DNA sequences also encode this same CDR3. The rearrangement uses TRBV7-2 and TRBJ1-2; no definite D call. CDR3 length: 13 amino acids. Deletions cut 3 bases from V and 2 bases from J, with 7 bases between. Germline V gene sequence: CDR1 SGHTA, CDR2 FQGNSA. This CDR3 is CASSLNGNYGYTF. In DNA, the CDR3 is TGTGCCAGCAGCTTGAACGGAAACTATGGCTACACCTTC.

The chain recombines TRBV6-6 with TRBJ1-6; D uncertain. Germline V gene sequence: CDR1 MNHNY, CDR2 SVGAGI (reference sequence). Between the trimmed V and J ends, which lost 2 bases and 7 bases, there was a span of 15 bases. The CDR3 length is 16 residues. The DNA of the CDR3 is TGTGCCAGCAGTTACCCAAGCGTGGGAGTCAATTCACCCCTCCACTTT. Its translation: CASSYPSVGVNSPLHF.

The chain links TRBV7-2 to TRBJ2-3, with 7 positions matching TRBD1. CDR1 SGHTA and CDR2 FQGNSA come from the germline V gene. V trimming: 2 bases; J trimming: 8 bases; junction bases outside the gene matches: 13. The CDR3 sequence is 16 residues long. The CDR3 spells CASSLLDRTVPGTQYF. The CDR3 nucleotides read TGTGCCAGCAGCTTACTGGACAGGACCGTACCGGGTACGCAGTATTTT.

This clone was detected only a few times. CDR3 nucleotides: TGTGCCAGCTCACCCCAGGGGACCGCCGGGGAGCTGTTTTTT. This translates into CASSPQGTAGELFF. The rearrangement uses TRBV18 and TRBJ2-2, with TRBD1 as a possible D gene (6 bases). This CDR3 spans 14 amino acids. V was pared by 3 bases and J by 6 bases, with 11 bases between. In germline, CDR1 is KGHSH, CDR2 LQKENI.

The chain links TRBV12-5 to TRBJ2-7; the D is unclear. Germline CDR1 and CDR2: LGHNT and FRNRAP. The CDR3 is 16 amino acids. V was shortened by 0 bases and J by 0 bases, with 12 bases between the two germline ends. The CDR3 sequence is CASGLVHLGNSYEQYF. In nucleotides, the CDR3 is TGTGCTAGTGGTTTGGTACATTTAGGGAACTCCTACGAGCAGTACTTC.

The rearrangement uses TRBV18 and TRBJ2-1, with 10 bases lining up with TRBD2. V was clipped by 1 base and J by 5 bases; unmatched bases: 5. The CDR3 runs to 16 residues. The V gene's germline CDR1 is KGHSH and CDR2 LQKENI. CDR3 residues: CASSPLLAGGNNEQFF. The CDR3 DNA reads as TGTGCCAGCTCACCACTCTTAGCGGGAGGAAACAATGAGCAGTTCTTC.

V gene TRBV12-2 combines with J gene TRBJ2-1; the table gives TRBD2 as D, unverified against the DNA. TRBV12-2 is labeled a pseudogene. The CDR3 contains 16 residues. As DNA, the CDR3 is TGTGCAAGTCGCTTAGCTGAGACTAGCAACGGGAATGAGCAGTTCTTC. Protein: CASRLAETSNGNEQFF.